This is a list of T cell receptor beta chains from one sample in a study of blood T cell repertoires in COVID-19. The method was immunoSEQ multiplex PCR; TCRdb's version includes in-frame clones alone and lacks a portion of them. The data show approximately 270,000 clones, 70% to 90% seen once. Sequencing was performed on PBMCs or T cells enriched from blood (not recorded which). The receptors originated from a woman aged 30 to 39 who had recovered from COVID-19. The CDR3 runs from the conserved cysteine through the conserved F or W. Fields, in order: D gene, clone size, V gene, J gene, CDR3 DNA, CDR3 protein. D genes are given only for firm matches. The size of a clone is reported for some rows only, either as once, few or many, or as a class for expanded clones.

>TRBD1|NA|TRBV5-1|TRBJ2-2
TGCGCCAGCAGCTTGGAGGGGACAGGGGCCACCGGGGAGCTGTTTTTT
CASSLEGTGATGELFF
>NA|NA|TRBV7-2|TRBJ1-5
TGTGCCAGCAGCTTGCCAGTAGGAGGAGTTCCCCAGCATTTT
CASSLPVGGVPQHF
>TRBD1|NA|TRBV6-5|TRBJ1-2
TGTGCCACAGGGGGGAAAACTTACTATGGCTACACCTTC
CATGGKTYYGYTF
>NA|NA|TRBV21-1|TRBJ1-5
TGTGCCAGCAGCGAGGGATCGCACCAGCCCCAGCATTTT
CASSEGSHQPQHF
>NA|once|TRBV28|TRBJ2-2
TGTGCCAGCAGTTTCATAGTAGAAAGCGGGGAGCTGTTTTTT
CASSFIVESGELFF
>TRBD1|NA|TRBV6-5|TRBJ1-1
TGTGCCAGCAGACGGACAGGGGGGAGTGGAGCTTTCTTT
CASRRTGGSGAFF
>NA|NA|TRBV7-8|TRBJ2-5
TGTGCCAGCAGCCGGGGGGCACGGGAGACCCAGTACTTC
CASSRGARETQYF
>TRBD2|NA|TRBV4-2|TRBJ2-7
TGTGCCAGCAGCCAAGAAGCGGGGGACTATAGCTCCTACGAGCAGTACTTC
CASSQEAGDYSSYEQYF
>NA|NA|TRBV9|TRBJ1-1
TGTGCCAGCAGCCGTCGGGGGATCCCTTTTGAAGCTTTCTTT
CASSRRGIPFEAFF
>NA|NA|TRBV4-2|TRBJ1-2
TGTGCCAGCAGCCAAGGTCCATCCTACACCTTC
CASSQGPSYTF
>NA|NA|TRBV28|TRBJ2-3
TGTGCCAGCAGTTTAGAGCAGGGGTCCTACACAGATACGCAGTATTTT
CASSLEQGSYTDTQYF
>NA|NA|TRBV20-1|TRBJ1-1
TGCAGTGCTAGGGATGGGCCTGAAGCTTTCTTT
CSARDGPEAFF
>NA|NA|TRBV30|TRBJ2-7
TGTGCCTGGGGACCAGGCTTCTACGAGCAGTACTTC
CAWGPGFYEQYF
>NA|once|TRBV28|TRBJ1-6
TGTGCCAGCACACGCCCGCCCAGGGATTCACCCCTCCACTTT
CASTRPPRDSPLHF
>NA|NA|TRBV27|TRBJ1-5
TGTGCCAGCAGTTTATACGGGGGCAATCAGCCCCAGCATTTT
CASSLYGGNQPQHF
>NA|once|TRBV28|TRBJ2-1
TGTGCCAGCAGCTTGCAGAGGTGGCGATACAATGAGCAGTTCTTC
CASSLQRWRYNEQFF
>NA|NA|TRBV5-1|TRBJ1-3
TGCGCCAGCAGCCCCTCTCTTGGCAGGGCTGGAAACACCATATATTTT
CASSPSLGRAGNTIYF
>NA|once|TRBV10-1|TRBJ1-2
TGCGCCAGCAGTGACCGGAGCTATGGCTACACCTTC
CASSDRSYGYTF
>NA|NA|TRBV4-1|TRBJ2-5
TGCGCCAGCAGCCAAGGCAGGAACGAAGAGACCCAGTACTTC
CASSQGRNEETQYF
>NA|few|TRBV19|TRBJ1-6
TGTGCCAGTAGCGAAACAACAGGTGCTCTTTCTCCCCTCCACTTT
CASSETTGALSPLHF
>NA|NA|TRBV7-9|TRBJ1-4
TGTGCCAGCAGCTTAGGGACATCCTTGGCTAATGAAAAACTGTTTTTT
CASSLGTSLANEKLFF
>TRBD1|NA|TRBV10-3|TRBJ1-5
TGTGCCACCCGGGACAGGGCGGGAGAAAGCAATCAGCCCCAGCATTTT
CATRDRAGESNQPQHF
>TRBD1|NA|TRBV28|TRBJ1-2
TGTGCCAGCAGCCTTAGTTGGTTGACAGGGGAGGACTATGGCTACACCTTC
CASSLSWLTGEDYGYTF